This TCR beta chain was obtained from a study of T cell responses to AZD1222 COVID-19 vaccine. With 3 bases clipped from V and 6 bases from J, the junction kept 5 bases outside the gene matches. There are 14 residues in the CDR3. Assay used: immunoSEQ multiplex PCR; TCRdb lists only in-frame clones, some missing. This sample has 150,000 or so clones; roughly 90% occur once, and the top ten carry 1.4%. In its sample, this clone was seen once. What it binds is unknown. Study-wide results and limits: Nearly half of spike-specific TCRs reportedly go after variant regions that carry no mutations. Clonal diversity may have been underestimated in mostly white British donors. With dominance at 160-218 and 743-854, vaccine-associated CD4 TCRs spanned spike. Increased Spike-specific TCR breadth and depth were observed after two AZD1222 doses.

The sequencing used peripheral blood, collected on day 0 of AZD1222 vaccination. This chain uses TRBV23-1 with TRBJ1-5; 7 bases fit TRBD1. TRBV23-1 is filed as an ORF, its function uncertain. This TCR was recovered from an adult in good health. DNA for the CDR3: TGCGCCAGCAGTCAGGCAGGGGGAATTCAGCCCCAGCATTTT. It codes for CASSQAGGIQPQHF.